Shown below are 11 T cell receptor beta chains from a single sample sequenced in a study of T cells in women clearing cervical HPV infection. Sequencing used immunoSEQ multiplex PCR; TCRdb keeps in-frame clones, though not all of them. In total, the table holds about 40,000 clones. Sequencing was performed on blood buffy coat. Receptor source: a woman between 18 and 69 years old with a cervical HPV16 infection that either progressed to CIN3+ or cleared (not recorded which).

Comment on this clone: The read stops 3 residues short of the end of the CDR3; the missing end is completed from the germline J gene. The rearrangement uses TRBV7-9 and TRBJ2-3; D is ambiguous. The CDR3 contains 14 residues. Germline V lookup: CDR1 SEHNR, CDR2 FQNEAQ (reference sequence). The V end lost 7 bases, the J end lost 1 base, and 12 bases lay between the germline ends. CDR3 bases read: TGTGCCAGCACCCAGACTGAGCGCACAGATACG. Its translation: CASTQTERTDT. The whole CDR3 reads CASTQTERTDTQYF.

On this clone: Read coverage stops 3 residues before the CDR3 terminus; the germline J gene supplies the remainder. This chain joins TRBV5-1 and TRBJ1-3; 8 bases fit TRBD1. The germline V gene encodes CDR1 SGHRS and CDR2 YFSETQ. Trimming took 0 bases from V and 8 from J; bases not matched to a gene: 7. The CDR3 runs to 15 residues. CDR3 loop: CASSLDARGQDTIYF. Partial CDR3 DNA: TGCGCCAGCAGCTTGGACGCCAGGGGGCAGGACACC.

On this clone itself: Mismatch with germline at one junction end may stem from a read error. The read is 3 residues too short to cover the CDR3 end, so that end is filled in from the germline J gene. This sequence joins TRBV15 and TRBJ2-3; D not resolved. CDR3 length: 14 amino acids. Germline V gives CDR1 LNHNV, CDR2 YYDKDF (reference sequence). CDR3 bases read: TGTGCCACCAGCAGAGATTACGTCACAGACACG. Protein product: CATSRDYVTDT. The whole CDR3 region reads CATSRDYVTDTQYF.

Comment on this clone: Sequencing ends 3 residues short of the CDR3 end; the germline J gene provides the rest. The genes are TRBV5-1 and TRBJ2-3; no clear D gene. The CDR3 sequence is 13 residues long. CDR1 and CDR2 (germline): SGHRS, YFSETQ. V was cut by 6 bases and J by 4 bases, with 12 bases left in between. CDR3: CASTLLASDTQYF. The CDR3 DNA, read in part, is TGCGCCAGCACGTTATTAGCATCAGATACG.

Of note for this clone: The read ends 3 residues shy of where the CDR3 ends; the end is completed using the germline J gene. This rearrangement joins TRBV2 to TRBJ2-3, with 10 positions matching TRBD2. The CDR3 runs to 15 residues. Per germline, CDR1 SNHLY and CDR2 FYNNEI. Incomplete CDR3 DNA: TGTGCCAGCAGTGAATTCCCCCTAGCGGGAGAGACG. Its protein product is CASSEFPLAGET. The whole CDR3 protein reads CASSEFPLAGETQYF. Full variable domain (outside the CDR3, taken from reference TRBV2 and TRBJ2-3): EPEVTQTPSHQVTQMGQEVILRCVPISNHLYFYWYRQILGQKVEFLVSFYNNEISEKSEIFDDQFSVERPDGSNFTLKIRSTKLEDSAMYFCASSEFPLAGETQYFGPGTRLTVL.

For this clone: Read data end 3 residues before the CDR3 end; the end is taken from the germline J gene. V and J are TRBV18 and TRBJ1-2, with TRBD1 as a possible D gene (5 bases). The CDR3 has 13 residues. Germline assignment: CDR1 KGHSH and CDR2 LQKENI. Incomplete CDR3 DNA: TGTGCCAGCTTCAGGGTCTCATCCTTCGAC. Its protein is CASFRVSSFD. The CDR3 reads in full as CASFRVSSFDYTF.

Worth noting for this clone: The CDR3 extends 3 residues past the end of the read, so its final part is completed from the germline J gene. The chain has TRBV7-9 and TRBJ2-7; D is unresolved. Per the germline V gene, CDR1 is SEHNR and CDR2 is FQNEAQ (reference sequence). The CDR3 has 14 amino acids. The V end lost 1 base, the J end lost 4 bases, and 11 bases lay between the germline ends. The covered CDR3 bases are TGTGCCAGCAGCTTAGAAGGGCCCTGGTACGAG. Protein product: CASSLEGPWYE. The entire CDR3 is CASSLEGPWYEQYF.

As to this clone: Read sequence stops 3 residues before the CDR3 end, and the germline J gene provides the missing end. The genes are TRBV16 and TRBJ2-5, with 7 bases aligning to TRBD1. V trimming: 2 bases; J trimming: 4 bases; junction bases outside the gene matches: 4. CDR3 length: 14 residues. Germline V gene lookup returns CDR1 KGHSY and CDR2 FQNENV. This chain's CDR3 is CASSQEHRGETQYF. CDR3 DNA, as far as it was read: TGTGCCAGCAGCCAAGAACACAGGGGAGAGACC.

The CDR3 sequence: CASSIGGSYNEQFF. The sequenced part of the CDR3 DNA is TGTGCCAGTAGTATAGGCGGCAGCTACAATGAG. The genes are TRBV19 and TRBJ2-1; D unclear. The CDR3 goes on 3 residues after the read ends, and that part is filled in from the germline J gene. This CDR3 comprises 14 residues. CDR1 and CDR2 from the germline V gene are LNHDA and SQIVND (reference sequence). V gave up 1 base and J gave up 3 bases, with 7 bases separating them.

As to this clone: The CDR3 extends 3 residues past the end of the read, so its final part is completed from the germline J gene. V usage is TRBV7-2 and J usage is TRBJ1-2; D remains ambiguous. CDR3 length: 15 residues. CDR1 is SGHTA and CDR2 is FQGNSA in the germline V gene. CDR3 DNA, as far as it was read: TGTGCCAGCAGCTTAATCCTAGCGGGAGAATACGAC. Encoded protein: CASSLILAGEYD. The complete CDR3 sequence is CASSLILAGEYDYTF.

With respect to this clone: Read sequence stops 3 residues before the CDR3 end, and the germline J gene provides the missing end. The gene calls are TRBV2 and TRBJ1-2; D remains unclear. There are 11 residues in the CDR3. Germline CDR1 is SNHLY and CDR2 is FYNNEI. Deletions cut 4 bases from V and 2 bases from J, with 2 bases between. CDR3 DNA, as far as it was read: TGTGCCAGCAGTGCGAACTATGGC. Protein sequence: CASSANYG. The entire CDR3 protein is CASSANYGYTF.